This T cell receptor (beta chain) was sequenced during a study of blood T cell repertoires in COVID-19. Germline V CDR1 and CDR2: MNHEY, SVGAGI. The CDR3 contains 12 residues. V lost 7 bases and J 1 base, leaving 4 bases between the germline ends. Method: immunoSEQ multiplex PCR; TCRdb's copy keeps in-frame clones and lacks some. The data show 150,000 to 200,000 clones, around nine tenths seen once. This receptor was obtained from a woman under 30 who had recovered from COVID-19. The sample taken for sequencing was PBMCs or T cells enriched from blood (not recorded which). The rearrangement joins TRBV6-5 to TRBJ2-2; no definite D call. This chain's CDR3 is CASTVNTGELFF. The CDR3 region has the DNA TGTGCCAGCACGGTGAACACCGGGGAGCTGTTTTTT.